This T cell receptor beta chain is from a study of cytomegalovirus exposure and HLA in healthy donors. The CDR3 is 13 amino acids. In germline, CDR1 is WNHNN, CDR2 SYGVQD (reference sequence). Unmatched junction bases numbered 6, after V lost 3 bases and J lost 11 bases. To note about this clone: As yet, its antigen is unknown.

General study findings and limits: Analyzed later, most CMV-associated TCR beta chains appeared HLA-restricted. CMV serostatus alone was available as immune exposure information.

This PCR relied on a set of 60 Vbeta primers and 13 Jbeta primers. Data came from immunoSEQ multiplex PCR; TCRdb stores just in-frame clones and leaves some out. The table shows 200,000 or so clones, with around 75% occurring only once. Specimen: PBMCs. The chain employs TRBV10-1 and TRBJ2-3; 9 bases fit TRBD1. The TCR comes from a woman younger than 45 in good health and CMV-seropositive. The CDR3 DNA is TGCGCCAGCAGTGACACGACAGGGGGGTTGCAGTATTTT. Protein: CASSDTTGGLQYF.